Reported below is one T cell receptor (beta chain). Its antigen has not been determined. Qualities for individual bases were not recorded, and no much larger clone is one base off. This sample was included in a study of blood T cell repertoires in COVID-19 (dated by TCRdb to the early 2020s). Broadly, across the study: Collaborator samples came from the United States, Italy and Spain and covered acute and convalescent phases of COVID-19. The material from the prospective study consisted of cDNA or gDNA derived from T cells, B-cell-depleted T cells, or PBMCs. The dataset comprised deeply sampled blood TCRbeta repertoires from subjects exposed to, actively infected with, or recovered from COVID-19. A freely available public database, intended as a resource for researchers studying the immune response to SARS-CoV-2, is where the repertoires were released. Samples came from the ongoing ImmuneRACE study (first 160 participants) plus 1,254 subjects from 6 global collaborators. The sample metadata nearly always contained a de-identified subject ID, COVID-19 status, age in years and sex. Where available, HLA class I and class II types were taken from metadata supplied by the sample provider and were not determined by assay-based typing. The investigation overall reported the following: How much clinical and demographic metadata was included differed by source and by participant, and the metadata was provided uncurated.

TCRbeta CDR3 regions were amplified from genomic DNA by means of the immunoSEQ Assay, a bias-controlled multiplex PCR. Per the original workflow: Nucleated cell counts per sample were estimated from amplification of reference gene primers within the assay. To quantify the absolute abundance of each unique TCRbeta CDR3 rearrangement, sequence reads were collapsed and filtered. For each sample, productive Simpson clonality was calculated by taking the square root of Simpson's diversity index across productive rearrangements. TCRdb carries this immuneACCESS record with in-frame sequences only. Its versions omit some clonotypes, under half of them owing to an unresolved V gene in the studies checked, with the rest unexplained. V and J calls and clone size follow that table, whereas D and trimming were derived from the DNA. For this sample the table gives 130,000 to 150,000 clones, of which about 86% were detected only once. About 2.9% of the sample goes to the ten largest clones.

The collaborating institutions used their own protocols to collect whole blood in K2EDTA tubes. For TCRbeta analysis, collaborator samples were shipped as frozen whole blood, as isolated PBMCs, or as DNA extracted from either sample type. Looking up the germline V gene yields CDR1 SQVTM and CDR2 ANQGSEA. The CDR3 runs 14 amino acids, cysteine and phenylalanine included. Only the CDR3 DNA stays, 42 bases, in frame from base 1. The V and J ends are trimmed by 5 bases and 4 bases, leaving 15 bases between them. The specimen was peripheral blood. The V and J genes are TRBV29-1 and TRBJ1-5; TRBD1 is possibly the D segment (6 matching bases). The TCR comes from a woman older than 75 with acute or convalescent COVID-19. The CDR3 region: CSVKADRNNQPQHF. In nucleotides, the sequence is TGCAGCGTTAAGGCGGACAGAAATAATCAGCCCCAGCATTTT.